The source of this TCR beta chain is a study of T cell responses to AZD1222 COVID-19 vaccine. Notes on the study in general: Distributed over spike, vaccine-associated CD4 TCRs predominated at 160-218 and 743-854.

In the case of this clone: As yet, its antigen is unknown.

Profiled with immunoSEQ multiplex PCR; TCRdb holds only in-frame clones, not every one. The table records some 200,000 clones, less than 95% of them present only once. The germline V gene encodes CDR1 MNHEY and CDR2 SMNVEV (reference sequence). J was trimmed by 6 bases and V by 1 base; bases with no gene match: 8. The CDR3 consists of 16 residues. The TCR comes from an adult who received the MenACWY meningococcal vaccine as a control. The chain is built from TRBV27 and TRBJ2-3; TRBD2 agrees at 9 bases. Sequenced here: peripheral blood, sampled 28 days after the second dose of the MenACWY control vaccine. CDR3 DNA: TGTGCCAGCAGTTTATTAGGCGGGGGGGCCGTCGATACGCAGTATTTT. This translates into CASSLLGGGAVDTQYF.